This T cell receptor (beta chain) was obtained from a study of human T cells and chemical hapten exposure. At the level of the study: Donors were sensitized with 2% DPC on the upper inner arm. All patients underwent weekly scalp dosing with diphenylcyclopropenone for the full roughly 24-week study. From small differences in pooled library volume came most of the variation in per-sample TCR yields.

General study results and limits: TCRs above 1 in 1000 frequency stayed constant with DPC sensitization.

V lost 7 bases to trimming and J lost 9 bases, with 18 bases between them. The CDR3 runs to 13 residues. Germline assignment: CDR1 DFQATT and CDR2 SNEGSKA (reference sequence). A single record per CDR3 protein comes from TCRdb applying MiXCR to the RACE reads. This table holds about 350,000 distinct CDR3 sequences, about 6% found once. This clonotype has only a few counts. What it recognizes is unknown. The time point was: patch test 2, 6 weeks after DPC sensitization. Treatment defined: therapeutic diphenylcyclopropenone sensitization with weekly scalp DPC. The chain joins TRBV20-1 to TRBJ1-4; D is possibly TRBD1 (5 bases). The specimen was whole blood, collected in connection with sensitization to the hapten diphenylcyclopropenone (DPC). The sequence was obtained from a woman aged 18-29 years with alopecia areata. Some clones in this sample may be carry-over from other donors' samples. The CDR3 DNA is TGCAGTGTTTGGGGGACGTCTTCCAAAAAACTGTTTTTT. Its translation: CSVWGTSSKKLFF.